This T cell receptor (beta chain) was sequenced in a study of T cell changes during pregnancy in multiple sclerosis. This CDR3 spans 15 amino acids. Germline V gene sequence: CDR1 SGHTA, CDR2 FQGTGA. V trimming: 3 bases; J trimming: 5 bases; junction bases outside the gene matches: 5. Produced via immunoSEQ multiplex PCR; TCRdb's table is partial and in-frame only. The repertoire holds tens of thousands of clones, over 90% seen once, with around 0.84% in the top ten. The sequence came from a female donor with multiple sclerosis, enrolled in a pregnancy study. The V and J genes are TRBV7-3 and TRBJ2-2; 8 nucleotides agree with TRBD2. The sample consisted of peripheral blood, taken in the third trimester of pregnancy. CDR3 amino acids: CASSFVTGGTGELFF. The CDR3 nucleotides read TGTGCCAGCAGCTTCGTTACGGGGGGGACCGGGGAGCTGTTTTTT.